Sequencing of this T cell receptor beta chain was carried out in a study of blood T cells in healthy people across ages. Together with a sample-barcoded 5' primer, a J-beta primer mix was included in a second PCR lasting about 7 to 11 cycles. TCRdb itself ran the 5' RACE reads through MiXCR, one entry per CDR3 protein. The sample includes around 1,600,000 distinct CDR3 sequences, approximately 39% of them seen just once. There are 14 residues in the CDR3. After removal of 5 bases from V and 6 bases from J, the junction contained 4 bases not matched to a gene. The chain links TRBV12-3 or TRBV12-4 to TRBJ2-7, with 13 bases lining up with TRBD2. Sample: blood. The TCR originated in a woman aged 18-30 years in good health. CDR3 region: CASSGTSGTGEQYF. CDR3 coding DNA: TGTGCCAGCAGTGGGACTAGCGGGACCGGCGAGCAGTACTTC.